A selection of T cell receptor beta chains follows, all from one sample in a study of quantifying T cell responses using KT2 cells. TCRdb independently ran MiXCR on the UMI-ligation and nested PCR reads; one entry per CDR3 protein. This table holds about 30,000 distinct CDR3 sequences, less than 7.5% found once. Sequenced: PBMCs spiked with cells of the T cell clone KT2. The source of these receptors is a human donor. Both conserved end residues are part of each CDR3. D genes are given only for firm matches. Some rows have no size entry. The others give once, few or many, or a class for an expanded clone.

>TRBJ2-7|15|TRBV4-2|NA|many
CASSQGSDGSYEQYF
TGTGCCAGCAGCCAAGGATCAGACGGCTCCTACGAGCAGTACTTC
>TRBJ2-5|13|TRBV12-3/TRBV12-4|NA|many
CASSGGNKETQYF
TGTGCCAGCAGTGGAGGGAACAAAGAGACCCAGTACTTC
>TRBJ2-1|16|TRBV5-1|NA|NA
CASSLVGTTSYNEQFF
TGCGCCAGCAGCTTGGTAGGGACGACCTCCTACAATGAGCAGTTCTTC
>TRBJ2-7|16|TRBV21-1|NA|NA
CASSSRDRVNSYEQYF
TGTGCCAGCAGCAGTCGTGACAGGGTTAACTCCTACGAGCAGTACTTC
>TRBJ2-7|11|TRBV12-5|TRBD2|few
CASGPPGGQYF
TGTGCTAGTGGTCCCCCGGGGGGGCAGTACTTC
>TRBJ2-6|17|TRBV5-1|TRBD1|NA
CASSGTGTGSGANVLTF
TGCGCCAGCAGCGGGACAGGGACAGGCTCTGGGGCCAACGTCCTGACTTTC
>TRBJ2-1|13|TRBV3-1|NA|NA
CASRREGVSVQFF
TGTGCCAGCAGGAGGGAGGGGGTCTCTGTTCAGTTCTTC
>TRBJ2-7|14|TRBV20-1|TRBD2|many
CSARPSGRMYEQYF
TGCAGTGCTAGGCCTAGCGGGAGAATGTACGAGCAGTACTTC
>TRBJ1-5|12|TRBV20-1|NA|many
CSAERPPEPQHF
TGCAGTGCCGAACGTCCTCCGGAGCCCCAGCATTTT
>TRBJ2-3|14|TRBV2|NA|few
CASSLTGSTDTQYF
TGTGCCAGCAGCTTGACTGGGAGCACAGATACGCAGTATTTT
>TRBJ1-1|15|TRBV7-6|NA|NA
CASSLGARGGTEAFF
TGTGCCAGCAGCTTAGGGGCCAGGGGTGGCACTGAAGCTTTCTTT
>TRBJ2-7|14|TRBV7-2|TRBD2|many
CASSLLAGVNEQYF
TGTGCCAGCAGCTTACTAGCGGGAGTCAACGAGCAGTACTTC
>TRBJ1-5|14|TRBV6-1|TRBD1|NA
CASNPTGFNQPQHF
TGTGCCAGCAACCCGACAGGGTTCAATCAGCCCCAGCATTTT
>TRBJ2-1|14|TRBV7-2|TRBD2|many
CASSLYSGRVEQFF
TGTGCCAGCAGCTTGTATAGCGGGAGGGTTGAGCAGTTCTTC
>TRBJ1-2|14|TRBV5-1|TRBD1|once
CAGSSGGAGYGYTF
TGCGCCGGCAGCTCAGGGGGCGCGGGCTATGGCTACACCTTC
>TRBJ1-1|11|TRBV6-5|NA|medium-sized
CASQENTEAFF
TGTGCCAGTCAGGAGAACACTGAAGCTTTCTTT
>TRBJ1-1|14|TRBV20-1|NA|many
CSARGAGRNTEAFF
TGCAGTGCAAGGGGGGCGGGGAGGAACACTGAAGCTTTCTTT
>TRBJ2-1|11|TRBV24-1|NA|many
CATSDLNEQFF
TGTGCCACCAGTGATTTGAATGAGCAGTTCTTC
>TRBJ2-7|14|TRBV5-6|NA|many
CASSFLHSDYEQYF
TGTGCCAGCAGCTTTCTACATTCTGACTACGAGCAGTACTTC
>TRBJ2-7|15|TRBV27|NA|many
CASSSSGSVTYEQYF
TGTGCCAGCAGTTCCAGCGGAAGCGTTACCTACGAGCAGTACTTC
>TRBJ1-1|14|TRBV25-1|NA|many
CASSELTANTEAFF
TGTGCCAGCAGTGAATTGACGGCGAACACTGAAGCTTTCTTT
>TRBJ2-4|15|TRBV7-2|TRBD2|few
CASSPPGTSGNIQYF
TGTGCCAGCAGCCCACCCGGGACTAGTGGGAACATTCAGTACTTC
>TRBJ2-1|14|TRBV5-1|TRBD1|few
CASSAGQAYNEQFF
TGCGCCAGCAGCGCGGGACAGGCTTACAATGAGCAGTTCTTC
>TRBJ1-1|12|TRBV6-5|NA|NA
CASRFRDTEAFF
TGTGCCAGCAGGTTCAGGGATACTGAAGCTTTCTTT
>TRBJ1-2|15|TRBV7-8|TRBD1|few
CASSKGAGVDYGYTF
TGTGCCAGCAGTAAGGGGGCGGGAGTGGATTATGGCTACACCTTC
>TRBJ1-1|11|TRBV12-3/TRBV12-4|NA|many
CASREGSEAFF
TGTGCCAGCAGGGAGGGTTCTGAAGCTTTCTTT
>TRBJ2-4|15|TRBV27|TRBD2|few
CASRNSGGPRNIQYF
TGTGCCAGCAGGAATAGCGGGGGGCCTAGAAACATTCAGTACTTC
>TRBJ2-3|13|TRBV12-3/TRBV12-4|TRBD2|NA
CASAGARADTQYF
TGTGCCAGTGCGGGAGCCCGCGCAGATACGCAGTATTTT
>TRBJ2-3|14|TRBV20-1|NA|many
CSARETARTDTQYF
TGCAGTGCTAGAGAAACTGCACGTACAGATACGCAGTATTTT
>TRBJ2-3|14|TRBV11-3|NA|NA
CASSKAEGGDTQYF
TGTGCCAGCAGCAAAGCGGAGGGGGGAGATACGCAGTATTTT
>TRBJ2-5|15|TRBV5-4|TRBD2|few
CASRPGLANMETQYF
TGTGCCAGCAGGCCGGGACTAGCCAATATGGAGACCCAGTACTTC
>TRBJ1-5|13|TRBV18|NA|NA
CASSETGQQPQHF
TGTGCCAGCTCGGAGACAGGTCAACAGCCCCAGCATTTT
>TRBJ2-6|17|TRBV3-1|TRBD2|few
CASTPRGGRTGANVLTF
TGTGCCAGCACCCCCCGCGGGGGGAGAACTGGGGCCAACGTCCTGACTTTC
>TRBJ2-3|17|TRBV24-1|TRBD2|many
CATSESPSGTETDTQYF
TGTGCCACCAGTGAGTCGCCTAGCGGGACCGAGACAGATACGCAGTATTTT
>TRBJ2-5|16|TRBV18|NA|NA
CASSNRLDTYQETQYF
TGTGCCAGCTCCAATCGACTCGACACATACCAAGAGACCCAGTACTTC
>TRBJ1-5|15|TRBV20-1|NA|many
CSARDRGPRYQPQHF
TGCAGTGCTAGAGACCGGGGCCCCCGTTATCAGCCCCAGCATTTT
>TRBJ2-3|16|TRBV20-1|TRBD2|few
CSAAVRSGGLLNTQYF
TGCAGTGCTGCCGTAAGGAGCGGGGGGCTTCTGAATACGCAGTATTTT
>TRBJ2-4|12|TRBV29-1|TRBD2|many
CSAKLARNIQYF
TGCAGCGCCAAACTAGCGCGAAACATTCAGTACTTC
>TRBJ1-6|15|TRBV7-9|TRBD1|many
CASSSWTGRNSPLHF
TGTGCCAGCAGCTCTTGGACAGGGAGAAATTCACCCCTCCACTTT
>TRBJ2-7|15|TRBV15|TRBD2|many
CATSRGVAGGDEQYF
TGTGCCACCAGCAGAGGTGTAGCGGGGGGGGACGAGCAGTACTTC
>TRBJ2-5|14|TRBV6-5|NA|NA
CASSKLGLGETQYF
TGTGCCAGCAGTAAACTGGGCTTGGGGGAGACCCAGTACTTC
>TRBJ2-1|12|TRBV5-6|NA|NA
CASSLAGGVQFF
TGTGCCAGCAGCTTGGCAGGGGGGGTGCAGTTCTTC
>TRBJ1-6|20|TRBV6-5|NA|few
CASSYSTNRQADSYNSPLHF
TGTGCCAGCAGTTACTCGACTAACCGCCAGGCAGACTCCTATAATTCACCCCTCCACTTT
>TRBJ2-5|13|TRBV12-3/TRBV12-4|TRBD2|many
CASGIAGGETQYF
TGTGCCAGCGGAATAGCGGGAGGGGAGACCCAGTACTTC
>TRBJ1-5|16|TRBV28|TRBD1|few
CASTLAGTGFLQPQHF
TGTGCCAGCACCTTGGCCGGGACAGGGTTTTTGCAGCCCCAGCATTTT
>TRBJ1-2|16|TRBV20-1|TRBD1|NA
CSAQDRDRAFNYGYTF
TGCAGTGCTCAGGACCGGGACAGGGCTTTTAACTATGGCTACACCTTC
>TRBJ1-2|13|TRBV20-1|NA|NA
CSARDFQAYGYTF
TGCAGTGCTAGAGATTTTCAGGCTTATGGCTACACCTTC
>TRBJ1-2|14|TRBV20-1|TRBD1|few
CSAEQGADDYGYTF
TGCAGTGCTGAACAGGGGGCGGATGACTATGGCTACACCTTC
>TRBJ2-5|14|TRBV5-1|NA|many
CAMQGGAPEETQYF
TGCGCCATGCAGGGTGGGGCCCCCGAAGAGACCCAGTACTTC
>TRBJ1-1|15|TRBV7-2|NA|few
CASSLSPSIGTEAFF
TGTGCCAGCAGCTTATCTCCTAGTATAGGTACTGAAGCTTTCTTT
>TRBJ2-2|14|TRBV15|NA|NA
CATSPTGNTGELFF
TGTGCCACCAGCCCGACGGGGAACACCGGGGAGCTGTTTTTT